Listed below are T cell receptor beta chains from one sample, sequenced in a study of T-cell reconstitution after alpha-beta-depleted transplantation in children. One entry per CDR3 protein results from TCRdb running MiXCR on the PCR reads. The repertoire holds more than 200,000 distinct CDR3 sequences, with around 25% as singletons. The specimen comprised PBMCs, mostly from graft donor cells, sampled 360 days after TCRalphabeta/CD19-depleted stem cell transplant. These receptors all come from a female patient younger than 10 who had a stem cell transplant for congenital amegakaryocytic thrombocytopenia, so the T cells may come from the graft donor. Each CDR3 is given with its conserved first and last residue. The order of the fields is CDR3 protein, CDR3 DNA, V gene, D gene, J gene, clone size. D genes are given only for firm matches. Rows may omit the clone size; those that give it use once, few, many or a size class.

CDR3 protein: CASSQDYEKLFF
CDR3 DNA: TGTGCCAGCAGCCAAGACTACGAAAAACTGTTTTTT
V gene: TRBV3-1
D gene: NA
J gene: TRBJ1-4
clone size: NA

CDR3 protein: CASSPPSGYGYTF
CDR3 DNA: TGTGCCAGCAGTCCTCCCTCCGGCTATGGCTACACCTTC
V gene: TRBV13
D gene: NA
J gene: TRBJ1-2
clone size: few

CDR3 protein: CASSFYSLTSNYGYTF
CDR3 DNA: TGTGCCAGCAGCTTTTACAGCCTAACATCTAACTATGGCTACACCTTC
V gene: TRBV5-6
D gene: NA
J gene: TRBJ1-2
clone size: few

CDR3 protein: CASSRPGSEAFF
CDR3 DNA: TGTGCCAGCTCAAGACCCGGGAGTGAAGCTTTCTTT
V gene: TRBV18
D gene: NA
J gene: TRBJ1-1
clone size: NA

CDR3 protein: CACGTSNEQFF
CDR3 DNA: TGTGCCTGCGGGACTAGCAATGAGCAGTTCTTC
V gene: TRBV30
D gene: TRBD2
J gene: TRBJ2-1
clone size: NA

CDR3 protein: CASSQDQAGFGNEQFF
CDR3 DNA: TGCGCCAGCAGCCAAGATCAGGCTGGGTTCGGAAATGAGCAGTTCTTC
V gene: TRBV4-3
D gene: NA
J gene: TRBJ2-1
clone size: many

CDR3 protein: CATSEDRGRTDGYTF
CDR3 DNA: TGTGCCACCAGCGAAGACAGGGGACGGACGGACGGCTACACCTTC
V gene: TRBV15
D gene: TRBD1
J gene: TRBJ1-2
clone size: few

CDR3 protein: CAIKPGQGGLETQYF
CDR3 DNA: TGTGCCATCAAACCGGGACAGGGAGGACTAGAGACCCAGTACTTC
V gene: TRBV10-3
D gene: TRBD1
J gene: TRBJ2-5
clone size: NA

CDR3 protein: CATSRDKREETQYF
CDR3 DNA: TGTGCCACCAGCAGAGATAAGCGGGAAGAGACCCAGTACTTC
V gene: TRBV15
D gene: NA
J gene: TRBJ2-5
clone size: few

CDR3 protein: CASSPLRSYNSPLHF
CDR3 DNA: TGTGCCAGCTCACCCCTTCGGAGTTATAATTCACCCCTCCACTTT
V gene: TRBV18
D gene: NA
J gene: TRBJ1-6
clone size: NA

CDR3 protein: CASSYGRNSPLHF
CDR3 DNA: TGTGCCAGCAGTTACGGAAGGAATTCACCCCTCCACTTT
V gene: TRBV6-5
D gene: NA
J gene: TRBJ1-6
clone size: few

CDR3 protein: CASSLMGLMDPQHF
CDR3 DNA: TGCGCCAGCAGCTTGATGGGACTCATGGATCCCCAGCATTTT
V gene: TRBV5-1
D gene: NA
J gene: TRBJ1-5
clone size: NA

CDR3 protein: CASSPRDVMDEQFF
CDR3 DNA: TGTGCCAGCAGCCCCCGGGACGTTATGGATGAGCAGTTCTTC
V gene: TRBV7-3
D gene: NA
J gene: TRBJ2-1
clone size: NA

CDR3 protein: CSATRDRHTDTQYF
CDR3 DNA: TGCAGTGCTACGAGGGACAGGCACACAGATACGCAGTATTTT
V gene: TRBV20-1
D gene: TRBD1
J gene: TRBJ2-3
clone size: few

CDR3 protein: CASSQDRGTPRETQYF
CDR3 DNA: TGCGCCAGCAGCCAAGATCGTGGGACCCCGAGGGAGACCCAGTACTTC
V gene: TRBV4-3
D gene: NA
J gene: TRBJ2-5
clone size: NA

CDR3 protein: CASSFGTGHEKLFF
CDR3 DNA: TGTGCCAGCAGCTTCGGGACAGGGCATGAAAAACTGTTTTTT
V gene: TRBV3-1
D gene: TRBD1
J gene: TRBJ1-4
clone size: NA

CDR3 protein: CASSQDSNREAFF
CDR3 DNA: TGTGCCAGCAGCCAAGATTCAAACAGGGAGGCTTTCTTT
V gene: TRBV3-1
D gene: NA
J gene: TRBJ1-1
clone size: NA

CDR3 protein: CASSYAGGLGEQFF
CDR3 DNA: TGTGCCAGCAGTTACGCGGGAGGGCTTGGTGAGCAGTTCTTC
V gene: TRBV6-5
D gene: TRBD2
J gene: TRBJ2-1
clone size: few

CDR3 protein: CASSLAQSEQFF
CDR3 DNA: TGTGCCAGCAGCTTGGCCCAAAGCGAGCAGTTCTTC
V gene: TRBV7-2
D gene: NA
J gene: TRBJ2-1
clone size: NA

CDR3 protein: CASSPGTLGETQYF
CDR3 DNA: TGTGCCAGCTCACCCGGGACCCTAGGAGAGACCCAGTACTTC
V gene: TRBV18
D gene: NA
J gene: TRBJ2-5
clone size: many

CDR3 protein: CASILGQGNTGELFF
CDR3 DNA: TGCGCCAGCATACTGGGACAGGGGAACACCGGGGAGCTGTTTTTT
V gene: TRBV5-1
D gene: TRBD1
J gene: TRBJ2-2
clone size: few

CDR3 protein: CSARSTLIETQYF
CDR3 DNA: TGCAGTGCTAGATCGACGTTGATTGAGACCCAGTACTTC
V gene: TRBV20-1
D gene: NA
J gene: TRBJ2-5
clone size: few

CDR3 protein: CASRPQGGSQPQHF
CDR3 DNA: TGTGCCAGCAGACCTCAGGGTGGGTCTCAGCCCCAGCATTTT
V gene: TRBV28
D gene: NA
J gene: TRBJ1-5
clone size: few

CDR3 protein: CASSHQGAGGYTF
CDR3 DNA: TGCGCCAGCAGCCATCAGGGGGCAGGCGGCTACACCTTC
V gene: TRBV4-1
D gene: TRBD1
J gene: TRBJ1-2
clone size: few

CDR3 protein: CASSLEGHYNSPLHF
CDR3 DNA: TGTGCCAGCAGCTTGGAGGGACATTATAATTCACCCCTCCACTTT
V gene: TRBV5-5
D gene: NA
J gene: TRBJ1-6
clone size: NA

CDR3 protein: CASSQTSSGGWETQYF
CDR3 DNA: TGTGCCAGCAGCCAAACGTCTAGCGGGGGATGGGAGACCCAGTACTTC
V gene: TRBV4-2
D gene: TRBD2
J gene: TRBJ2-5
clone size: many

CDR3 protein: CSVGSGQVGTQYF
CDR3 DNA: TGCAGCGTTGGGTCGGGACAGGTTGGAACCCAGTACTTC
V gene: TRBV29-1
D gene: TRBD1
J gene: TRBJ2-5
clone size: few

CDR3 protein: CASSLGTFTAGNTIYF
CDR3 DNA: TGCGCCAGCAGCCTAGGGACCTTTACGGCTGGAAACACCATATATTTT
V gene: TRBV5-1
D gene: NA
J gene: TRBJ1-3
clone size: few

CDR3 protein: CASSFGRALYGYTF
CDR3 DNA: TGTGCCAGCAGTTTTGGCCGGGCTTTATATGGCTACACCTTC
V gene: TRBV12-3/TRBV12-4
D gene: NA
J gene: TRBJ1-2
clone size: NA

CDR3 protein: CSASPGPNYEQYF
CDR3 DNA: TGCAGTGCTAGTCCAGGACCGAACTACGAGCAGTACTTC
V gene: TRBV20-1
D gene: NA
J gene: TRBJ2-7
clone size: few

CDR3 protein: CSAEGHNTEAFF
CDR3 DNA: TGCAGTGCCGAAGGACACAACACTGAAGCTTTCTTT
V gene: TRBV20-1
D gene: NA
J gene: TRBJ1-1
clone size: many

CDR3 protein: CSAETAGSYNEQFF
CDR3 DNA: TGCAGTGCTGAGACGGCTGGCTCCTACAATGAGCAGTTCTTC
V gene: TRBV20-1
D gene: NA
J gene: TRBJ2-1
clone size: NA

CDR3 protein: CASSLVGRGTYEQYF
CDR3 DNA: TGTGCCAGCAGCTTGGTCGGCAGGGGAACCTACGAGCAGTACTTC
V gene: TRBV5-6
D gene: NA
J gene: TRBJ2-7
clone size: few

CDR3 protein: CASSRSLASGREEQFF
CDR3 DNA: TGTGCCAGCAGCCGAAGCCTGGCTAGCGGGAGGGAAGAGCAGTTCTTC
V gene: TRBV11-3
D gene: TRBD2
J gene: TRBJ2-1
clone size: NA

CDR3 protein: CASSLDLGQGSYEQYF
CDR3 DNA: TGTGCCAGCAGCTTAGACTTGGGACAGGGTTCCTACGAGCAGTACTTC
V gene: TRBV7-9
D gene: TRBD1
J gene: TRBJ2-7
clone size: NA

CDR3 protein: CSARDTGWDEKLFF
CDR3 DNA: TGCAGTGCTAGAGATACGGGTTGGGATGAAAAACTGTTTTTT
V gene: TRBV20-1
D gene: NA
J gene: TRBJ1-4
clone size: many

CDR3 protein: CSAKGGLSSYEQYF
CDR3 DNA: TGCAGTGCTAAGGGGGGGCTTAGCTCCTACGAGCAGTACTTC
V gene: TRBV20-1
D gene: NA
J gene: TRBJ2-7
clone size: NA

CDR3 protein: CASRAWTENTEAFF
CDR3 DNA: TGTGCCAGCAGAGCCTGGACAGAGAACACTGAAGCTTTCTTT
V gene: TRBV12-3/TRBV12-4
D gene: NA
J gene: TRBJ1-1
clone size: many

CDR3 protein: CASSGLSGSSYEQYF
CDR3 DNA: TGTGCCAGCAGCGGTCTTAGCGGGAGCTCCTACGAGCAGTACTTC
V gene: TRBV7-6
D gene: TRBD2
J gene: TRBJ2-7
clone size: NA

CDR3 protein: CASSQEFFGVNTEAFF
CDR3 DNA: TGTGCCAGCAGCCAAGAGTTTTTCGGGGTTAACACTGAAGCTTTCTTT
V gene: TRBV3-1
D gene: NA
J gene: TRBJ1-1
clone size: few

CDR3 protein: CASSLQVRRTDTQYF
CDR3 DNA: TGTGCCAGCAGTTTACAGGTGCGGCGCACAGATACGCAGTATTTT
V gene: TRBV28
D gene: NA
J gene: TRBJ2-3
clone size: many

CDR3 protein: CASSLEWRGNNEQFF
CDR3 DNA: TGTGCCAGCAGCCTCGAGTGGCGGGGGAACAATGAGCAGTTCTTC
V gene: TRBV5-6
D gene: TRBD2
J gene: TRBJ2-1
clone size: NA

CDR3 protein: CASSEAQRGPGTQYF
CDR3 DNA: TGTGCCAGCAGTGAAGCCCAGCGGGGCCCGGGGACCCAGTACTTC
V gene: TRBV2
D gene: TRBD2
J gene: TRBJ2-5
clone size: few

CDR3 protein: CASSFLSANYEQYF
CDR3 DNA: TGTGCCAGCAGTTTTTTATCGGCTAACTACGAGCAGTACTTC
V gene: TRBV28
D gene: NA
J gene: TRBJ2-7
clone size: few

CDR3 protein: CASSLAVAYEQYF
CDR3 DNA: TGTGCCAGCAGCCTGGCGGTGGCGTACGAGCAGTACTTC
V gene: TRBV12-3/TRBV12-4
D gene: NA
J gene: TRBJ2-7
clone size: NA

CDR3 protein: CASRNTGNYGYTF
CDR3 DNA: TGTGCCAGCCGTAATACTGGGAACTATGGCTACACCTTC
V gene: TRBV28
D gene: NA
J gene: TRBJ1-2
clone size: few

CDR3 protein: CASSLGQGAMDTQYF
CDR3 DNA: TGCGCCAGCAGCCTCGGACAGGGGGCTATGGATACGCAGTATTTT
V gene: TRBV4-1
D gene: TRBD1
J gene: TRBJ2-3
clone size: once

CDR3 protein: CASRITGTSGTDTQYF
CDR3 DNA: TGTGCCAGTAGGATTACCGGGACTAGCGGAACAGATACGCAGTATTTT
V gene: TRBV19
D gene: TRBD2
J gene: TRBJ2-3
clone size: NA

CDR3 protein: CASSLADRGPANEQFF
CDR3 DNA: TGCGCCAGCAGCCTGGCGGACAGGGGGCCAGCCAATGAGCAGTTCTTC
V gene: TRBV4-3
D gene: TRBD1
J gene: TRBJ2-1
clone size: NA

CDR3 protein: CASRARDYHQETQYF
CDR3 DNA: TGTGCCAGCAGGGCCCGGGACTACCACCAAGAGACCCAGTACTTC
V gene: TRBV7-9
D gene: TRBD2
J gene: TRBJ2-5
clone size: NA